A selection of T cell receptor beta chains follows, all from one sample in a study of Graves' ophthalmopathy and Graves' hyperthyroidism. TCRdb passed the multiplex PCR reads through MiXCR, listing each CDR3 protein once. The sample holds around 1,000,000 distinct CDR3 sequences; 35% to 40% are singletons and the top ten take 11%. Material: peripheral blood or thyroid tissue (not recorded which). These receptors all stem from an adult man with Graves' hyperthyroidism. CDR3s include the opening cysteine and the closing phenylalanine or tryptophan. A D gene is named only where the DNA matches it firmly. Clone size, where shown, is once, few, many, or a class for clones that have expanded.

j_gene: TRBJ2-7
d_gene: NA
v_gene: TRBV29-1
abundance: many
CDR3nt: TGCAGCGTTGAGGCGGGGAACTCCTACGAGCAGTACTTC
CDR3aa: CSVEAGNSYEQYF

j_gene: TRBJ2-7
d_gene: NA
v_gene: TRBV11-2
abundance: NA
CDR3nt: TGTGCCAGCAGCCCCTATGGGACCACCTACGAGCAGTACTTC
CDR3aa: CASSPYGTTYEQYF

j_gene: TRBJ1-6
d_gene: NA
v_gene: TRBV20-1
abundance: NA
CDR3nt: TGCAGTGCTAGAGGTCTTACCTCACCCCTCCACTTT
CDR3aa: CSARGLTSPLHF

j_gene: TRBJ1-5
d_gene: NA
v_gene: TRBV24-1
abundance: NA
CDR3nt: TGTGCCACCAGTGGGAGCGGACCCAGCAATCAGCCCCAGCATTTT
CDR3aa: CATSGSGPSNQPQHF

j_gene: TRBJ1-4
d_gene: TRBD1
v_gene: TRBV6-5
abundance: NA
CDR3nt: TGTGCCAGCAGTGCAGGGGGCCGGGGTGAAAAACTGTTTTTT
CDR3aa: CASSAGGRGEKLFF

j_gene: TRBJ2-5
d_gene: TRBD2
v_gene: TRBV7-9
abundance: NA
CDR3nt: TGTGCCAGCAGCGCCCGACTAGCGCCTCAGGAGACCCAGTACTTC
CDR3aa: CASSARLAPQETQYF

j_gene: TRBJ1-2
d_gene: NA
v_gene: TRBV6-6
abundance: few
CDR3nt: TGTGCCAGCAGGCGGGGGTTCTCTGGCTACACCTTC
CDR3aa: CASRRGFSGYTF

j_gene: TRBJ2-7
d_gene: TRBD2
v_gene: TRBV10-2
abundance: NA
CDR3nt: TGTGCCAGCAGTGAACAACGACTAGCGGAGAAGTACGCCGAGCAGTACTTC
CDR3aa: CASSEQRLAEKYAEQYF

j_gene: TRBJ2-5
d_gene: TRBD1
v_gene: TRBV7-6
abundance: NA
CDR3nt: TGTGCCAGCAGCCCGCAAGGACAGGGTGAGACCCAGTACTTC
CDR3aa: CASSPQGQGETQYF

j_gene: TRBJ1-6
d_gene: TRBD1
v_gene: TRBV13
abundance: many
CDR3nt: TGTGCCAGCAGCTTAGGTCTCGGACAGGGGACTTCACCCCTCCACTTT
CDR3aa: CASSLGLGQGTSPLHF

j_gene: TRBJ1-6
d_gene: NA
v_gene: TRBV6-5
abundance: many
CDR3nt: TGTGCCAGCAGTTACTCGCAGGGCGATAATTCACCCCTCCACTTT
CDR3aa: CASSYSQGDNSPLHF

j_gene: TRBJ2-7
d_gene: NA
v_gene: TRBV9
abundance: many
CDR3nt: TGTGCCAGCAGCGTGGGGGGACAGAACTACGAGCAGTACTTC
CDR3aa: CASSVGGQNYEQYF

j_gene: TRBJ2-6
d_gene: NA
v_gene: TRBV6-1
abundance: NA
CDR3nt: TGTGCCAGCAGAAGAACAGCCTCTGGGGCCAACGTCCTGACTTTC
CDR3aa: CASRRTASGANVLTF

j_gene: TRBJ2-7
d_gene: TRBD2
v_gene: TRBV13
abundance: few
CDR3nt: TGTGCCAGCAGACCTAGCGGGGGCGCCCCCTACGAGCAGTACTTC
CDR3aa: CASRPSGGAPYEQYF

j_gene: TRBJ2-2
d_gene: NA
v_gene: TRBV20-1
abundance: NA
CDR3nt: TGCAGTGCCCTAGGGGGGAACACCGGGGAGCTGTTTTTT
CDR3aa: CSALGGNTGELFF

j_gene: TRBJ2-7
d_gene: TRBD2
v_gene: TRBV20-1
abundance: NA
CDR3nt: TGCAGTGCTACTAGCGGGGGGCTCTCCTACGAGCAGTACTTC
CDR3aa: CSATSGGLSYEQYF

j_gene: TRBJ2-7
d_gene: NA
v_gene: TRBV5-1
abundance: NA
CDR3nt: TGCGCCAGCAGCTTGGATGGACAGCCATACGAGCAGTACTTC
CDR3aa: CASSLDGQPYEQYF

j_gene: TRBJ1-2
d_gene: NA
v_gene: TRBV9
abundance: NA
CDR3nt: TGTGCCAGCAGCCCCACGGCAGGGGCCCAGGGCTACACCTTC
CDR3aa: CASSPTAGAQGYTF

j_gene: TRBJ1-5
d_gene: NA
v_gene: TRBV2
abundance: NA
CDR3nt: TGTGCCAGCAGTGAGGACCCTTATAGCAATCAGCCCCAGCATTTT
CDR3aa: CASSEDPYSNQPQHF